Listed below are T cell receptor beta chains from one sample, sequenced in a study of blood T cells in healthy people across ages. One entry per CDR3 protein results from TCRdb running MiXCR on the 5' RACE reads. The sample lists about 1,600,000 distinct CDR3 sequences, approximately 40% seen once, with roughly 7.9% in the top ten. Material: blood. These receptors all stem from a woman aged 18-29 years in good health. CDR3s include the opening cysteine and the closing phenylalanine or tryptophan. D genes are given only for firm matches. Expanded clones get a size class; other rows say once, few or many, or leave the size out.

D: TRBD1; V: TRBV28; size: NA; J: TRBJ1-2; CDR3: CASSDRDDGYTF; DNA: TGTGCCAGCAGTGACAGGGATGATGGCTACACCTTC
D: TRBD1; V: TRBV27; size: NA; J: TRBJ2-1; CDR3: CASRTDRGSYNEQFF; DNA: TGTGCCAGCAGAACGGACAGGGGCAGCTACAATGAGCAGTTCTTC
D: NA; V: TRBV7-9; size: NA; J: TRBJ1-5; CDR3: CASSLGSGLGNQPQHF; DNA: TGTGCCAGCAGCTTAGGGTCCGGGCTCGGCAATCAGCCCCAGCATTTT
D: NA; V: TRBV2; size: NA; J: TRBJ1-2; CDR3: CASSVDRKGYTF; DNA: TGTGCCAGCAGTGTCGACAGGAAGGGCTACACCTTC
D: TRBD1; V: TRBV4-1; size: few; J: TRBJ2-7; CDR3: CASSHRTGGYEQYF; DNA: TGCGCCAGCAGCCATCGGACAGGGGGCTACGAGCAGTACTTC
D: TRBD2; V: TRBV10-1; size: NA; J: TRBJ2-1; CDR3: CASSDRGGSSGNEQFF; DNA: TGCGCCAGCAGTGACCGAGGCGGGAGTTCTGGCAATGAGCAGTTCTTC
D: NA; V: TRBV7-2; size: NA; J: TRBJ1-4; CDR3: CASSLAPQGVGEKLFF; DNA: TGTGCCAGCAGCTTAGCGCCACAGGGTGTAGGGGAAAAACTGTTTTTT
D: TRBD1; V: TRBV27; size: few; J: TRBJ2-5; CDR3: CASRPSGGEETQYF; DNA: TGTGCCAGCAGACCATCAGGGGGCGAAGAGACCCAGTACTTC
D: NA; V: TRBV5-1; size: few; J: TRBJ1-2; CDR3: CASSLGDLLNNYGYTF; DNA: TGCGCCAGCAGCCTCGGGGACCTACTTAATAACTATGGCTACACCTTC
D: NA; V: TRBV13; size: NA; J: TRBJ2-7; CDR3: CASSRSSTDKNYEQYF; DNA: TGTGCCAGCAGCCGCTCTTCTACCGATAAGAACTACGAGCAGTACTTC
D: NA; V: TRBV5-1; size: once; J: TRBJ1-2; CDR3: CASSLLRPYYTF; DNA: TGCGCCAGCAGCTTGCTTCGGCCCTACTACACCTTC
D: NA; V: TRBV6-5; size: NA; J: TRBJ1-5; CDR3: CASSYSGGLGQPQHF; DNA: TGTGCCAGCAGTTATTCGGGGGGGCTAGGTCAGCCCCAGCATTTT
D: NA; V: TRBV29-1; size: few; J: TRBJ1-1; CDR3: CSGNAQGVRAEAFF; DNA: TGCAGCGGTAATGCTCAAGGTGTTCGTGCTGAAGCTTTCTTT
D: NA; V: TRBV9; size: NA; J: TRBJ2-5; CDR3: CASSPLAGPQETQYF; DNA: TGTGCCAGCAGCCCCTTAGCCGGGCCTCAAGAGACCCAGTACTTC
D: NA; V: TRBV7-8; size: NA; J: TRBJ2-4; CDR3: CASSFQITGDIQYF; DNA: TGTGCCAGCAGCTTCCAGATTACTGGTGACATTCAGTACTTC
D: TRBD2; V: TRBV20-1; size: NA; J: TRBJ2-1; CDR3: CSAPTGTILFF; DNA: TGCAGTGCACCTACCGGGACTATTCTGTTCTTC
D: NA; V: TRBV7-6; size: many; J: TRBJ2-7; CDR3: CASSALWPSEQYF; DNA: TGTGCCAGCAGCGCTTTGTGGCCTTCCGAGCAGTACTTC
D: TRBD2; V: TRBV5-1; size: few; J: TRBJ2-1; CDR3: CASSFTSGNVAYNEQFF; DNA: TGCGCCAGCAGCTTTACTAGCGGGAATGTTGCCTACAATGAGCAGTTCTTC
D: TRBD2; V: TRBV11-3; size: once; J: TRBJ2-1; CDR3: CASSFSWTSGYNEQFF; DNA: TGTGCCAGCAGCTTCAGTTGGACTAGCGGATACAATGAGCAGTTCTTC
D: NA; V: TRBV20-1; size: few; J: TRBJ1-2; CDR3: CSAREEDMSNYGYTF; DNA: TGCAGTGCTAGAGAGGAAGACATGTCTAACTATGGCTACACCTTC
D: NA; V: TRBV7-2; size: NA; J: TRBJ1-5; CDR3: CASSQWVNQPQHF; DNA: TGTGCCAGCAGCCAGTGGGTAAATCAGCCCCAGCATTTT
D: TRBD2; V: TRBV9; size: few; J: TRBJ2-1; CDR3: CASSVGGNVWSSYNEQFF; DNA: TGTGCCAGCAGCGTGGGAGGGAATGTGTGGAGCTCCTACAATGAGCAGTTCTTC
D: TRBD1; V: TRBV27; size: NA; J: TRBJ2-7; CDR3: CASIDRGNEQYF; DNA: TGTGCCAGCATCGACAGGGGCAATGAGCAGTACTTC
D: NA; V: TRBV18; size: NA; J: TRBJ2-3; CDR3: CASSPGERGTQYF; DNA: TGTGCCAGCTCACCGGGCGAGAGAGGTACGCAGTATTTT
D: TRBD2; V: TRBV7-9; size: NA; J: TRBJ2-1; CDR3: CASSLWTSGGRYNEQFF; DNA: TGTGCCAGCAGCTTATGGACTAGCGGGGGTAGATACAATGAGCAGTTCTTC
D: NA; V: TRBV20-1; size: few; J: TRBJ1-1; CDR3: CSARDPGMNTEAFF; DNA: TGCAGTGCTAGAGACCCGGGGATGAACACTGAAGCTTTCTTT
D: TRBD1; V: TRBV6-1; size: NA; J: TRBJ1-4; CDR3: CAVPEGQRTQNEKLFF; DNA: TGTGCCGTACCTGAGGGACAGAGGACGCAAAATGAAAAACTGTTTTTT
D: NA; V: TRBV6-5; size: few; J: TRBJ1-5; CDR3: CASRVTSNSNQPQHF; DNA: TGTGCCAGCAGGGTAACGAGTAATAGCAATCAGCCCCAGCATTTT
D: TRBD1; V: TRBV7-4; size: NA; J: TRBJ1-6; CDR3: CASSPGTDRYVSSYNSPLHF; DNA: TGTGCCAGCAGCCCCGGGACAGATCGGTACGTGAGCTCCTATAATTCACCCCTCCACTTT
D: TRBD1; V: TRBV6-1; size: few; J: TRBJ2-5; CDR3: CASSETGTGSFLLYQETQYF; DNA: TGTGCCAGCAGTGAGACCGGGACAGGGTCCTTCTTATTGTACCAAGAGACCCAGTACTTC
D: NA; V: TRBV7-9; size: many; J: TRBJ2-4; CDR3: CASSLGPPGAKNIQYF; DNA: TGTGCCAGCAGCTTAGGGCCCCCAGGGGCCAAAAACATTCAGTACTTC
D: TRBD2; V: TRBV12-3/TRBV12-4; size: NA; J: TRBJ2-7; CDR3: CASSYRAGSYEQYF; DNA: TGTGCCAGCAGCTACCGAGCGGGATCCTACGAGCAGTACTTC
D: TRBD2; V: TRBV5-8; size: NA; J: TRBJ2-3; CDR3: CASSLGLAGAVDTQYF; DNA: TGTGCCAGCAGCTTGGGACTAGCGGGAGCGGTAGATACGCAGTATTTT
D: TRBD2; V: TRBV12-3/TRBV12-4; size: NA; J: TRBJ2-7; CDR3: CASSLWGGIKDYEQYF; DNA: TGTGCCAGCAGTCTGTGGGGGGGGATAAAGGACTACGAGCAGTACTTC
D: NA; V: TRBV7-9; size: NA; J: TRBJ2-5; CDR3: CASSSNFGLTQETQYF; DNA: TGTGCCAGCAGCTCAAATTTCGGGCTTACCCAAGAGACCCAGTACTTC
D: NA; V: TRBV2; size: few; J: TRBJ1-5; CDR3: CASHPDSEYSNQPQHF; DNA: TGTGCCAGTCATCCCGACAGCGAGTATAGCAATCAGCCCCAGCATTTT
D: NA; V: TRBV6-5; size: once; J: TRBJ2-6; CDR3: CASSYSWASSGANVLTF; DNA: TGTGCCAGCAGTTACTCGTGGGCCTCTTCGGGGGCCAACGTCCTGACTTTC
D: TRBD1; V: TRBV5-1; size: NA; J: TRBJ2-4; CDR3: CASSFQGDIQYF; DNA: TGCGCCAGCAGCTTTCAGGGGGACATTCAGTACTTC
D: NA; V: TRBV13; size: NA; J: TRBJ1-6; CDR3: CASSLGGRNNSPLHF; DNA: TGTGCCAGCAGCTTAGGCGGACGGAATAATTCACCCCTCCACTTT
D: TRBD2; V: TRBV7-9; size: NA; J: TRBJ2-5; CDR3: CASRPGTSGKYF; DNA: TGTGCCAGCAGACCCGGGACTAGCGGGAAGTACTTC
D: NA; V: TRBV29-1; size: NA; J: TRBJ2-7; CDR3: CSGVPNAPYEQYF; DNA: TGCAGCGGTGTTCCGAACGCTCCCTACGAGCAGTACTTC
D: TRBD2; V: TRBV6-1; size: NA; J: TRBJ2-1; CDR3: CASIPLADMYNEQFF; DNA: TGTGCCAGCATCCCCCTAGCGGATATGTACAATGAGCAGTTCTTC
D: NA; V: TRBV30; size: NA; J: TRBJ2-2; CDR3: CALEGGLTGELFF; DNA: TGTGCACTTGAGGGGGGGCTTACCGGGGAGCTGTTTTTT
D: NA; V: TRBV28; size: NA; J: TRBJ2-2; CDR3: CASIPGGGTGELFF; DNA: TGTGCCAGCATCCCCGGGGGTGGCACCGGGGAGCTGTTTTTT
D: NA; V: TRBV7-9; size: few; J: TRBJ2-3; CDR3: CASSLERTSQSTDTQYF; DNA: TGTGCCAGCAGCTTAGAAAGGACGAGTCAGAGCACAGATACGCAGTATTTT
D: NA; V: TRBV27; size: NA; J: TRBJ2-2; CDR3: CASSLGGWELFF; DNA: TGTGCCAGCAGTTTAGGGGGGTGGGAGCTGTTTTTT
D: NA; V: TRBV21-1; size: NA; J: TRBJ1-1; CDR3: CASSKVWGQGKNTEAFF; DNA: TGTGCCAGCAGCAAAGTATGGGGCCAGGGAAAGAACACTGAAGCTTTCTTT
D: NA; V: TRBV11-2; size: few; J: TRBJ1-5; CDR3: CASSPTGVSNQPQHF; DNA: TGTGCCAGCAGCCCTACCGGGGTTAGCAATCAGCCCCAGCATTTT
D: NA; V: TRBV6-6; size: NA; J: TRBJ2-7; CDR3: CAAAGILGNEQYF; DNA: TGTGCCGCCGCAGGGATTTTGGGCAATGAGCAGTACTTC
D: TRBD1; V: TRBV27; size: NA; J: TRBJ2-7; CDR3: CASSPTGTANYEQYF; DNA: TGTGCCAGCAGTCCCACCGGGACAGCCAACTACGAGCAGTACTTC
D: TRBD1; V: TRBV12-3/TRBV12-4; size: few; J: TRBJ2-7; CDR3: CASSVTGGSEQYF; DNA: TGTGCCAGCAGTGTAACAGGGGGCAGCGAGCAGTACTTC
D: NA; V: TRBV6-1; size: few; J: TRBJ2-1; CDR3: CASLWDGYNEQFF; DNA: TGTGCCTCCCTCTGGGACGGGTACAATGAGCAGTTCTTC
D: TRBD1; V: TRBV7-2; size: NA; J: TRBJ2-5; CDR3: CASSFATGTGETQYF; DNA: TGTGCCAGCAGCTTCGCCACCGGGACAGGGGAGACCCAGTACTTC
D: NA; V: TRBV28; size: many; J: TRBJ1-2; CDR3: CASSPGPYGYTF; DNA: TGTGCCAGCAGTCCCGGCCCCTATGGCTACACCTTC
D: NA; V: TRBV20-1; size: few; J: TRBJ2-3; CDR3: CSARPALGDTQYF; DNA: TGCAGTGCTCGTCCGGCACTAGGGGATACGCAGTATTTT
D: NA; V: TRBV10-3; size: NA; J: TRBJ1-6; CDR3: CAISDFGNSPLHF; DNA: TGTGCCATCAGTGATTTCGGTAATTCACCCCTCCACTTT